The 29 T cell receptor beta chains below come from one sample, sequenced in a study of T cell responses to AZD1222 COVID-19 vaccine. TCRdb keeps only in-frame clones here, not all; method: immunoSEQ multiplex PCR. The sample yields 77,000 or so clones, around 89% seen once. The sequencing here drew on peripheral blood, taken on day 0 of AZD1222 vaccination. The receptors come from an adult in good health.

The rearrangement links TRBV7-3 to TRBJ2-2; perhaps TRBD2 as D (5 bases). This CDR3 region has 14 residues. The germline V gene has CDR1 SGHTA and CDR2 FQGTGA. V shed 5 bases and J shed 6 bases, with 13 bases lying between them. CDR3 coding DNA: TGTGCCAGCAGCCCCGGGATCGTCTCCGGGGAGCTGTTTTTT. As protein: CASSPGIVSGELFF.

The chain has TRBV11-1 and TRBJ2-2, with a possible D match to TRBD2 (5 bases). Trimming removed 3 bases from V and 4 bases from J, with 15 bases in between. This CDR3 contains 16 residues. Germline values: CDR1 SGHAT, CDR2 FQDESV (reference sequence). CDR3 sequence (DNA): TGTGCCAGCAGCTTTCGGGGAGTCTTGGCCACCGGGGAGCTGTTTTTT. As protein: CASSFRGVLATGELFF.

The chain joins TRBV5-1 to TRBJ2-5; 9 bases line up with TRBD1. Germline V CDR1 and CDR2: SGHRS, YFSETQ. The CDR3 is 16 residues long. V lost 0 bases to trimming and J lost 2 bases; unmatched junction nucleotides: 5. The CDR3 coding sequence is TGCGCCAGCAGCTTGGGCTTAGGACAGGGGCAAGAGACCCAGTACTTC. Its translation is CASSLGLGQGQETQYF.

A note on this clone: A read error may account for a junction end that differs from germline. Other DNA sequences of this sample code for an identical CDR3. The genes are TRBV28 and TRBJ2-7; no clear D. CDR3 size: 11 residues. Germline CDR1 and CDR2: MDHEN and SYDVKM. DNA for the CDR3: TGTGCCAGCAGTTCACTGTACGAACAGTACTTC. Translation gives CASSSLYEQYF.

This chain joins TRBV19 and TRBJ1-2; D unresolved. The CDR3 runs 16 residues. Per the germline V gene, CDR1 is LNHDA and CDR2 is SQIVND (reference sequence). Trimming took 7 bases from V and 4 from J, leaving 22 bases between them. This CDR3 is CASTPPIPATSYGYTF. The CDR3 nucleotides read TGTGCCAGTACCCCCCCTATACCAGCCACCTCCTATGGCTACACCTTC.

The V gene is TRBV4-3, the J gene TRBJ2-1; perhaps TRBD2 as D (6 bases). The CDR3 runs to 16 residues. The V gene's germline CDR1 is LGHNA and CDR2 YSLEER. The germline V and J ends were trimmed by 0 bases and 0 bases, with 9 bases remaining between them. The DNA for the CDR3 is TGCGCCAGCAGCCAAGATCTGGGGGGCTCCTACAATGAGCAGTTCTTC. Translation gives CASSQDLGGSYNEQFF.

This chain links TRBV19 with TRBJ2-6; 7 bases are a match to TRBD1. The CDR3 has 16 residues. CDR1 LNHDA and CDR2 SQIVND come from the germline V gene (reference sequence). The V and J ends lost 4 bases and 0 bases, in that order; junction bases with no gene match: 3. The CDR3 DNA is TGTGCCAGTAGTACCCGGGACAGCTCTGGGGCCAACGTCCTGACTTTC. It codes for CASSTRDSSGANVLTF.

The V call is TRBV28, the J call TRBJ2-3, with 8 bases that match TRBD1. V lost 9 bases to trimming and J lost 0 bases; unmatched junction nucleotides: 2. The CDR3 has 13 residues. Germline values: CDR1 MDHEN, CDR2 SYDVKM. This chain's CDR3 is CASRQGSTDTQYF. DNA for the CDR3: TGTGCCAGTCGACAGGGGAGCACAGATACGCAGTATTTT.

The chain carries TRBV5-6 and TRBJ2-7; TRBD2 agrees at 8 bases. Germline V gene lookup returns CDR1 SGHDT and CDR2 YYEEEE. Unmatched junction bases numbered 11, after V lost 6 bases and J lost 6 bases. The CDR3 covers 14 residues. The CDR3 DNA reads as TGTGCCAGCAACTATCGGGGGGGAGCCGCCGAGCAGTACTTC. The encoded protein is CASNYRGGAAEQYF.

V and J are TRBV30 and TRBJ1-2; D not resolved. Trimming left V 1 base short and J 2 bases short, with 8 bases between. CDR1 GTSNPN and CDR2 SVGIG come from the germline V gene (reference sequence). This CDR3 is built from 13 residues. CDR3 coding DNA: TGTGCCTGGAGTGAAGACCGGAACTATGGCTACACCTTC. Protein sequence: CAWSEDRNYGYTF.

J is TRBJ2-7 and V is TRBV11-3; TRBD1 might be the D (6 bases). V gave up 5 bases and J gave up 2 bases, with 16 bases separating them. Per germline, CDR1 SGHNT and CDR2 YENEEA. This CDR3 has 15 amino acids. In DNA, the CDR3 is TGTGCCAGCAGCCGATCCGGGACAAACACCTACGAGCAGTACTTC. Its protein is CASSRSGTNTYEQYF.

This clone appeared once. The rearrangement joins TRBV6-6 to TRBJ2-2; TRBD2 agrees at 15 bases. V lost 5 bases to trimming and J lost 4 bases; unmatched junction nucleotides: 11. Germline V gives CDR1 MNHNY, CDR2 SVGAGI (reference sequence). This CDR3 has 19 amino acids. This CDR3 is CASSRMRRTSGRATGELFF. CDR3 DNA: TGTGCCAGCAGTCGAATGCGCCGGACTAGCGGGAGGGCCACCGGGGAGCTGTTTTTT.

The count of this clone is one. This chain uses TRBV18 with TRBJ1-2; weak D call: TRBD1 (5 bases). The CDR3 loop spans 12 amino acids. Germline values: CDR1 KGHSH, CDR2 LQKENI. Trimming cost V 3 bases and J 7 bases, with 9 bases left between them. The chain's CDR3 is CASSPPRGGYTF. DNA for the CDR3: TGTGCCAGCTCACCTCCGAGGGGTGGCTACACCTTC. The full variable domain, in which reference TRBV18 and TRBJ1-2 provide the parts outside the CDR3, is NAGVMQNPRHLVRRRGQEARLRCSPMKGHSHVYWYRQLPEEGLKFMVYLQKENIIDESGMPKERFSAEFPKEGPSILRIQQVVRGDSAAYFCASSPPRGGYTFGSGTRLTVV.

The rearrangement uses TRBV7-9 and TRBJ1-5; 7 bases match TRBD1. Germline CDR1 and CDR2: SEHNR and FQNEAQ (reference sequence). Losses at the gene ends were 4 bases for V and 3 bases for J; bases not matched to a gene: 6. The CDR3 runs to 15 residues. CDR3 amino acids: CASSSDRSINQPQHF. The CDR3 DNA sequence: TGTGCCAGCAGCTCGGACAGGAGTATCAATCAGCCCCAGCATTTT.

This rearrangement joins TRBV3-1 (or the pseudogene TRBV3-2) to TRBJ1-1; TRBD1 agrees at 11 bases. Germline V CDR1 and CDR2: LGHDT, YNNKEL (reference sequence). CDR3 length: 13 residues. With 8 bases clipped from V and 7 bases from J, the junction kept 6 bases outside the gene matches. The CDR3 reads CASGDRGGYEAFF. DNA for the CDR3: TGTGCCAGCGGGGACAGGGGGGGATATGAAGCTTTCTTT.

The chain couples TRBV28 to TRBJ1-4; D not certain. V was trimmed by 5 bases and J by 5 bases, leaving 9 bases between them. This CDR3 spans 13 amino acids. Germline V CDR1 and CDR2: MDHEN, SYDVKM. This CDR3 is CASSLPSNEKLFF. The CDR3 bases are TGTGCCAGCAGTCTACCAAGCAATGAAAAACTGTTTTTT.

The chain recombines TRBV30 with TRBJ1-3, with D possibly matching TRBD1 (6 bases). The germline CDR1 and CDR2 sequences are GTSNPN and SVGIG (reference sequence). The V end was cut by 7 bases, the J end by 2 bases, with 12 bases between. CDR3 size: 13 residues. The CDR3 DNA is TGTGCCTACGAGGACAGCGCTGGAAACACCATATATTTT. Its translation: CAYEDSAGNTIYF.

The V gene is TRBV6-5, the J gene TRBJ1-4; 8 bases agree with TRBD1. The germline gives CDR1 MNHEY, CDR2 SVGAGI. V lost 6 bases and J lost 4; bases outside the gene matches: 4. The CDR3 is 14 residues long. CDR3 coding DNA: TGTGCCAGCAGCGAGGGACAGGTTAATGAAAAACTGTTTTTT. Translation gives CASSEGQVNEKLFF.

The chain recombines TRBV15 with TRBJ2-3; 8 nucleotides align to TRBD1. The trim removed 0 bases at V and 2 bases at J, leaving 7 bases unmatched. Germline values: CDR1 LNHNV, CDR2 YYDKDF (reference sequence). CDR3 length: 17 amino acids. The CDR3 coding sequence is TGTGCCACCAGCAGAGATTTGGGACAGGCATTCACAGATACGCAGTATTTT. The encoded protein is CATSRDLGQAFTDTQYF.

This clone has only one observation. The CDR3 loop is CASSGGRTPDTQYF. In DNA form, the CDR3 reads TGTGCCAGCAGCGGCGGGAGAACCCCAGATACGCAGTATTTT. V is TRBV6-2 or TRBV6-3 and J is TRBJ2-3, with TRBD2 identical over 7 bases. This CDR3 contains 14 residues. Trimming removed 6 bases from V and 4 bases from J; junction bases left unmatched: 7. Germline values: CDR1 MNHEY, CDR2 SVGEGT.

This clone was seen just once. The rearrangement joins TRBV5-1 to TRBJ2-3; TRBD2 agrees at 9 bases. Looked up from germline, CDR1 is SGHRS and CDR2 is YFSETQ. Germline trimming cut 7 bases from V and 3 bases from J; bases unmatched to any gene: 9. The CDR3 spans 15 residues. The DNA for the CDR3 is TGCGCCAGCTCCAGCGGGGGGACCTTAACAGATACGCAGTATTTT. It specifies CASSSGGTLTDTQYF.

V and J are TRBV7-6 and TRBJ2-2, with 10 bases matching TRBD1. V trimming: 3 bases; J trimming: 7 bases; junction bases outside the gene matches: 8. From germline, CDR1 is SGHVS and CDR2 FNYEAQ. The CDR3 is 16 amino acids. DNA of the CDR3: TGTGCCAGCAGCTTGGGACAGGGGTCTGTATTCGGGGAGCTGTTTTTT. Protein sequence: CASSLGQGSVFGELFF.

CDR3 sequence (DNA): TGTGCCAGTAGTACCGGGACAGGGGTGGGTGAGCAGTTCTTC. It is translated as CASSTGTGVGEQFF. This rearrangement joins TRBV19 to TRBJ2-1, with 10 bases aligning to TRBD1. The CDR3 spans 14 residues. In germline, CDR1 is LNHDA, CDR2 SQIVND (reference sequence). The ends lost 4 bases at V and 9 bases at J; junction bases unmatched: 6.

This clone was counted a single time. V and J are TRBV7-8 and TRBJ1-1, with D perhaps TRBD1 (6 bases). Germline-derived CDR1 and CDR2 are SGHVS and FQNEAQ. The CDR3 totals 14 residues. V was cut by 5 bases and J by 2 bases, with 12 bases left in between. CDR3 bases: TGTGCCAGCAGCGTGACAGGAGGAAACACTGAAGCTTTCTTT. It specifies CASSVTGGNTEAFF.

V is TRBV6-6 and J is TRBJ1-1, with 11 bases matching TRBD1. In germline, CDR1 is MNHNY, CDR2 SVGAGI (reference sequence). The CDR3 covers 13 residues. V trimming: 6 bases; J trimming: 8 bases; junction bases outside the gene matches: 5. CDR3 sequence reads: CASSSGQGGEAFF. CDR3 DNA sequence: TGTGCCAGCAGCTCGGGACAGGGGGGGGAAGCTTTCTTT.

The rearrangement links TRBV13 to TRBJ2-5; 11 bases map to TRBD1. Germline CDR1 PRHDT, CDR2 FYEKMQ (reference sequence). The J segment lost 5 bases and the V segment lost 5 bases, leaving 10 bases of the junction unmatched. The CDR3 spans 16 residues. DNA for the CDR3: TGTGCCAGCAGCCCTTGGGGACAGGGGGTAGGTGAGACCCAGTACTTC. Amino acid sequence: CASSPWGQGVGETQYF.

This chain links TRBV25-1 with TRBJ2-7; D may be TRBD2 (6 bases). The CDR3 runs 15 residues. The V gene's germline CDR1 is MGHDK and CDR2 SYGVNS. V lost 3 bases and J lost 4, with 16 bases in between. The CDR3 DNA is TGTGCCAGCAGTGACACGGGGAGGACTTCTTACGAGCAGTACTTC. This codes for CASSDTGRTSYEQYF.

The rearrangement uses TRBV3-1 (or the pseudogene TRBV3-2) and TRBJ2-7; no firm D call. Deletions cut 0 bases from V and 0 bases from J, with 9 bases between. In germline, CDR1 is LGHDT, CDR2 YNNKEL (reference sequence). CDR3 length equals 15 residues. CDR3 DNA: TGTGCCAGCAGCCAAGAATTAAAGAGCTCCTACGAGCAGTACTTC. Protein: CASSQELKSSYEQYF.

This clone was counted only a few times. The rearrangement joins TRBV10-1 to TRBJ2-2; 13 nucleotides agree with TRBD2. Germline V gives CDR1 WNHNN, CDR2 SYGVQD (reference sequence). Unmatched junction bases numbered 5, after V lost 2 bases and J lost 5 bases. This CDR3 contains 17 residues. The CDR3 sequence is CASSEPRTSGSTGELFF. CDR3 sequence (DNA): TGCGCCAGCAGTGAGCCACGGACTAGCGGGAGTACCGGGGAGCTGTTTTTT.